These T cell receptor beta chains were read from a single sample in a study of patients and donors after allogeneic stem cell transplantation. TCRdb itself ran the RT-PCR reads through MiXCR, one entry per CDR3 protein. The profile covers 15,000 to 20,000 distinct CDR3 sequences, with less than 5% appearing a single time and 35% to 45% taken by the ten largest. The sequencing input was blood, either unsorted or a sorted T cell fraction (not recorded which). Every receptor here comes from a human donor who was either an allogeneic HSCT recipient or a stem cell or donor lymphocyte infusion donor (not recorded which). It is not recorded whose cells these are; they may come from a transplant donor. The CDR3 runs from the conserved cysteine through the conserved F or W. A D gene is named only where the DNA matches it firmly. Only part of the rows carry a size: once, few, many, or a class if the clone is expanded.

v_gene	j_gene	d_gene	abundance	CDR3nt	CDR3aa
TRBV27	TRBJ2-1	-	many	TGTGCCAGCAGGCCCCGAGGCAAATACAATGAGCAGTTCTTC	CASRPRGKYNEQFF
TRBV7-9	TRBJ1-2	-	-	TGTGCCAGCAGCTCATTCAGGAAGATCGTCTATGGCTACACCTTC	CASSSFRKIVYGYTF
TRBV6-5	TRBJ2-7	-	many	TGTGCCAGCAGTTACTCGGGGGATAACGACGAGCAGTACTTC	CASSYSGDNDEQYF
TRBV18	TRBJ2-2	-	few	TGTGCCAGCTCACCCCCCGGGGGCAGGGGTACCGGGGAGCTGTTTTTT	CASSPPGGRGTGELFF
TRBV4-2	TRBJ2-7	-	many	TGTGCCAGCAGCCAAGATCCTGGCTCCGCCTACGAGCAGTACTTC	CASSQDPGSAYEQYF
TRBV21-1	TRBJ2-2	-	few	-	CAQAVASGNTGELFF
TRBV6-5	TRBJ1-4	TRBD1	few	TGTGCCAGCAGTTGCGGGGACAGAGTGAATGAAAAACTGTTTTTT	CASSCGDRVNEKLFF
TRBV3-1	TRBJ2-4	-	many	TGTGCCAGCAGCCAAGATATCCTCACCCTCCTAGCCAAAAACATTCAGTACTTC	CASSQDILTLLAKNIQYF
TRBV7-9	TRBJ1-1	-	many	TGTGCCAGCAGCCCTGAGGTGGGCACGACCAACACTGAAGCTTTCTTT	CASSPEVGTTNTEAFF
TRBV7-8	TRBJ2-5	-	many	TGTGCCAGCAGCCCTATTAGGGGTACCAAAGAGACCCAGTACTTC	CASSPIRGTKETQYF
TRBV3-1	TRBJ1-5	-	many	TGTGCCAGCAGCCCAGATAGCAATCAGCCCCAGCATTTT	CASSPDSNQPQHF
TRBV20-1	TRBJ2-1	TRBD2	-	TGCAGTGCCAAATGGACTAGCGGGACTTTAGAGCAGTTCTTC	CSAKWTSGTLEQFF
TRBV27	TRBJ1-5	TRBD1	many	TGTGCCAGCAGTCCCGGGACAGGCCTTAGCAATCAGCCCCAGCATTTT	CASSPGTGLSNQPQHF
TRBV7-9	TRBJ1-6	-	few	TGTGCCAGCAAAAGGGAACAGGGTGGCAACGAACCCCTCCACTTT	CASKREQGGNEPLHF
TRBV14	TRBJ2-7	-	few	TGTGCCAGCAGCCACTCCTACGAGCAGTACTTC	CASSHSYEQYF
TRBV6-1	TRBJ2-5	-	many	TGTGCCAGCCGGAAGGGGGGAGGGACACAAGAGACCCAGTACTTC	CASRKGGGTQETQYF
TRBV18	TRBJ2-3	-	many	TGTGCCAGCTCACCGACCCGTAACTCGGATACGCAGTATTTT	CASSPTRNSDTQYF
TRBV6-1	TRBJ1-2	-	-	TGTGCCAGCAATGTCCACGGCCGGGACTATGGCTACACCTTC	CASNVHGRDYGYTF
TRBV14	TRBJ2-7	TRBD1	many	TGTGCCAGCAGCGACTACCGGGACAGGACCTACGAGCAGTACTTC	CASSDYRDRTYEQYF
TRBV27	TRBJ1-1	-	many	TGTGCCAGCAGTTTAAGGGGGTACACTGAAGCTTTCTTT	CASSLRGYTEAFF
TRBV7-9	TRBJ1-5	-	many	TGTGCCAGCAGCCGCGACCACGACCGAGGGGAAAATCAGCCCCAGCATTTT	CASSRDHDRGENQPQHF
TRBV2	TRBJ2-1	-	many	TGTGCCAGCAGTGATGTAATAGGCGGGGCGAGCTCCTACAATGAGCAGTTCTTC	CASSDVIGGASSYNEQFF
TRBV29-1	TRBJ1-2	TRBD1	many	TGCAGCGTTGATACGGACAGGGGGAACTATGGCTACACCTTC	CSVDTDRGNYGYTF
TRBV5-1	TRBJ1-1	-	-	TGCGCCAGCAGTTCTTGGGGGGAGGGTGTTACTGAAGCTTTCTTT	CASSSWGEGVTEAFF
TRBV15	TRBJ2-5	TRBD2	few	TGTGCCACCAGACATAGCGGGAGGGAGTCAGGGGAGACCCAGTACTTC	CATRHSGRESGETQYF
TRBV5-1	TRBJ2-5	TRBD1	many	TGCGCCAGCAGCCCACGGACAGGGGAAGAGACCCAGTACTTC	CASSPRTGEETQYF
TRBV3-1	TRBJ1-1	-	many	TGTGCCAGCAGCTGGGGAACGAACACTGAAGCTTTCTTT	CASSWGTNTEAFF
TRBV7-9	TRBJ1-5	-	many	TGTGCCAGCAGCTCCAGCGGTGGGTCGCCCCAGCATTTT	CASSSSGGSPQHF
TRBV15	TRBJ2-7	TRBD1	-	TGTGCCACCAGCAGAGATTGGTCGACAGGGGACTACGAGCAGTACTTC	CATSRDWSTGDYEQYF
TRBV27	TRBJ1-5	-	many	TGTGCCAGCAGTTTCTCAGGGGCGGATCAGCCCCAGCATTTT	CASSFSGADQPQHF